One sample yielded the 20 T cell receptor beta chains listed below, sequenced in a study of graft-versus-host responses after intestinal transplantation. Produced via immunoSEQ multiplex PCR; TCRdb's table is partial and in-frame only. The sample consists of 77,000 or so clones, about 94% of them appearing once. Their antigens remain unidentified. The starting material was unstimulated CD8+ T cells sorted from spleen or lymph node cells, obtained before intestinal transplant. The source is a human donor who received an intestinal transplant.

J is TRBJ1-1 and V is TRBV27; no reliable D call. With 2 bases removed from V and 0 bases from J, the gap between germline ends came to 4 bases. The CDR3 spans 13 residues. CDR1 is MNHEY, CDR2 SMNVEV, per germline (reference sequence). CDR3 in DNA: TGTGCCAGCAGTTTACAGGTGAACACTGAAGCTTTCTTT. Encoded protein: CASSLQVNTEAFF.

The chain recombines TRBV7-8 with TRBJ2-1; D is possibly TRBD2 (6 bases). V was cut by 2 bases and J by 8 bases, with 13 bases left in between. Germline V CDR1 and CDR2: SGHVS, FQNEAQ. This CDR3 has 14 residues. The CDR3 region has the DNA TGTGCCAGCAGCTTAATTCGGGGGAAGGATGAGCAGTTCTTC. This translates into CASSLIRGKDEQFF.

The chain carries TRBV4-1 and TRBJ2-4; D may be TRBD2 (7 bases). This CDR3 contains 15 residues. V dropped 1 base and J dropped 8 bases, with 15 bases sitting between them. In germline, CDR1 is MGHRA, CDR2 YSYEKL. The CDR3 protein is CASSQVEGGGYIQYF. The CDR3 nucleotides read TGCGCCAGCAGCCAAGTGGAGGGAGGGGGTTACATTCAGTACTTC.

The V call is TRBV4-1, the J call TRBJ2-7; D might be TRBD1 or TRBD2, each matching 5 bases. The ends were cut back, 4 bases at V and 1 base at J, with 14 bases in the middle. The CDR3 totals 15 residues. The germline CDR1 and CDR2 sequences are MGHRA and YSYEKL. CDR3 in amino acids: CASSPPGPPSYEQYF. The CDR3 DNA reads TGCGCCAGCAGCCCTCCGGGACCGCCATCCTACGAGCAGTACTTC.

CDR3 sequence: CASTSPGANTEAFF. The CDR3 DNA is TGTGCCAGCACTTCGCCAGGGGCGAACACTGAAGCTTTCTTT. This chain joins TRBV27 and TRBJ1-1, with a possible D match to TRBD1 (6 bases). Germline CDR1 and CDR2: MNHEY and SMNVEV (reference sequence). V lost 7 bases and J lost 1, with 13 bases in between. The CDR3 runs to 14 residues.

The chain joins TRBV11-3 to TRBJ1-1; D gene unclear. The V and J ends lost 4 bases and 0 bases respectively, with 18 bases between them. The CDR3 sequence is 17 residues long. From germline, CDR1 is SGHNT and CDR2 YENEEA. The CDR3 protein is CASSYPREGRLNTEAFF. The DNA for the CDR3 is TGTGCCAGCAGCTACCCCCGGGAAGGAAGGCTGAACACTGAAGCTTTCTTT. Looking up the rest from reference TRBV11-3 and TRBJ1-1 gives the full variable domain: EAGVVQSPRYKIIEKKQPVAFWCNPISGHNTLYWYLQNLGQGPELLIRYENEEAVDDSQLPKDRFSAERLKGVDSTLKIQPAELGDSAVYLCASSYPREGRLNTEAFFGQGTRLTVV.

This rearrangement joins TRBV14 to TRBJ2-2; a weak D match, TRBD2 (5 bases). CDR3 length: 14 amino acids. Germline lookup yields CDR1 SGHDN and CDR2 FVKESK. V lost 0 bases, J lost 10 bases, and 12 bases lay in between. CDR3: CASSQDLEEVELFF. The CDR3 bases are TGTGCCAGCAGCCAAGATCTGGAGGAAGTGGAGCTGTTTTTT.

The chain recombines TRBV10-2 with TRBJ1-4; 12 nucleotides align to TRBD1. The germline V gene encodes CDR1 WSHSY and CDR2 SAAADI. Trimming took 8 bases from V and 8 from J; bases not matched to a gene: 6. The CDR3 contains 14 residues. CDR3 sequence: CASRDRGREEKLFF. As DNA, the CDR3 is TGCGCCAGCCGGGACAGGGGGCGCGAGGAAAAACTGTTTTTT.

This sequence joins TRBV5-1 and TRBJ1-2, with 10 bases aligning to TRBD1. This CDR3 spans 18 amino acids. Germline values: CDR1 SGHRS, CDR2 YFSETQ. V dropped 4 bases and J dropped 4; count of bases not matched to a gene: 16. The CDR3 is CASSPLLGQGWEFYGYTF. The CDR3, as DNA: TGCGCCAGCAGCCCCCTTCTGGGACAGGGGTGGGAGTTCTATGGCTACACCTTC.

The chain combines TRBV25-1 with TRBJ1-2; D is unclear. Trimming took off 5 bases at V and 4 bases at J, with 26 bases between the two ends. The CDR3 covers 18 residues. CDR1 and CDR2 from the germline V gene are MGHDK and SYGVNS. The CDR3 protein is CASSYPTNRVDGVYGYTF. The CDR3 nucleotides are TGTGCCAGCAGTTACCCGACAAATCGGGTCGACGGGGTCTATGGCTACACCTTC.

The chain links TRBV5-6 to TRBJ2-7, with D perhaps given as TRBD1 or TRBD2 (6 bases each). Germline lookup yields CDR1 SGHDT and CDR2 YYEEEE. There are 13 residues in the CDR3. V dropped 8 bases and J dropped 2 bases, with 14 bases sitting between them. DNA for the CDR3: TGTGCCAGTAAGGACAGACTAGCCTACGAGCAGTACTTC. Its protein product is CASKDRLAYEQYF.

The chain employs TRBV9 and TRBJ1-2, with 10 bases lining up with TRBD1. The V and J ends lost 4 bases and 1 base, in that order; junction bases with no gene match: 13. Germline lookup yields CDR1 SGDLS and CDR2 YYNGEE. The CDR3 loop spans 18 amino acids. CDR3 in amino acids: CASSPSPGQGEINYGYTF. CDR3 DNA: TGTGCCAGCAGCCCCTCTCCCGGACAGGGGGAAATTAACTATGGCTACACCTTC.

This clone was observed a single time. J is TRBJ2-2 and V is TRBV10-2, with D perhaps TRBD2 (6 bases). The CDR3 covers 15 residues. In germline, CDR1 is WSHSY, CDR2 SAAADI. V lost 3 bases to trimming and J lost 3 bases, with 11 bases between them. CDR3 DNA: TGCGCCAGCAGTGAAAAGCGGGTGGACACCGGGGAGCTGTTTTTT. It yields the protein CASSEKRVDTGELFF.

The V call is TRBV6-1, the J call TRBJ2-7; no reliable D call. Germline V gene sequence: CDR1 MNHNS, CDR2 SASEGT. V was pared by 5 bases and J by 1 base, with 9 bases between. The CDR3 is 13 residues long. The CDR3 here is CASSPNHSYEQYF. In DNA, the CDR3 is TGTGCCAGCAGTCCTAACCATTCCTACGAGCAGTACTTC.

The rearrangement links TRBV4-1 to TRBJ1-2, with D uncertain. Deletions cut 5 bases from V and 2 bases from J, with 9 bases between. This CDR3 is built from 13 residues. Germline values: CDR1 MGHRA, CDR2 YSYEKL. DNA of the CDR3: TGCGCCAGCAGCTACTTTCCGAACTATGGCTACACCTTC. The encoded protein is CASSYFPNYGYTF.

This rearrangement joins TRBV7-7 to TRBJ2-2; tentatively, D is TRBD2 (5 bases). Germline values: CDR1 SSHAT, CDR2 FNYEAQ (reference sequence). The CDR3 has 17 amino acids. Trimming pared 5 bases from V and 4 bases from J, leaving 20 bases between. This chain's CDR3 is CASSPRNQDSPTGELFF. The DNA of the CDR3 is TGTGCCAGCAGCCCCAGAAACCAGGACTCTCCCACCGGGGAGCTGTTTTTT.

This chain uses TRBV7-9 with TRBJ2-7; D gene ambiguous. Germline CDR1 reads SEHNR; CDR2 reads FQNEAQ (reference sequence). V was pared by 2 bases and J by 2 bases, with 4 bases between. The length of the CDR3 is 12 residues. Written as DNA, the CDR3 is TGTGCCAGCAGCTTAAGGGCCTACGAGCAGTACTTC. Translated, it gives CASSLRAYEQYF. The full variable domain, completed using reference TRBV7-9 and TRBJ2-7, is DTGVSQNPRHKITKRGQNVTFRCDPISEHNRLYWYRQTLGQGPEFLTYFQNEAQLEKSRLLSDRFSAERPKGSFSTLEIQRTEQGDSAMYLCASSLRAYEQYFGPGTRLTVT.

CDR3 sequence reads: CASSSQLAGTYQETQYF. CDR3 coding DNA: TGTGCCAGCAGCTCCCAACTAGCGGGAACGTACCAAGAGACCCAGTACTTC. This chain uses TRBV11-2 with TRBJ2-5; TRBD2 matches at 10 bases. V lost 4 bases and J lost 0; bases outside the gene matches: 8. The germline gives CDR1 SGHAT, CDR2 FQNNGV. There are 17 residues in the CDR3. Using reference TRBV11-2 and TRBJ2-5 for the parts outside the CDR3, the full variable domain is EAGVAQSPRYKIIEKRQSVAFWCNPISGHATLYWYQQILGQGPKLLIQFQNNGVVDDSQLPKDRFSAERLKGVDSTLKIQPAKLEDSAVYLCASSSQLAGTYQETQYFGPGTRLLVL.

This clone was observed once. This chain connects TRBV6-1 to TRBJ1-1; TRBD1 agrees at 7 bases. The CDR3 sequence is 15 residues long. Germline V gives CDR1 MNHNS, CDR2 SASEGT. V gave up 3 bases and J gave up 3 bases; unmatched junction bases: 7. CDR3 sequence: CASSDRQGTDTEAFF. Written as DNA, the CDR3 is TGTGCCAGCAGTGACCGACAGGGTACCGACACTGAAGCTTTCTTT.

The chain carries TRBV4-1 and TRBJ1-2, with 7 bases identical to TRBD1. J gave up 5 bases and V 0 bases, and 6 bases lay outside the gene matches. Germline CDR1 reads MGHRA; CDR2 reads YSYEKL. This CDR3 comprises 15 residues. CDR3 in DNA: TGCGCCAGCAGCCAAGATGGAGGGGGCGTGTATGGCTACACCTTC. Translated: CASSQDGGGVYGYTF.